What follows are 19 T cell receptor beta chains derived from one specimen sequenced in a study of blood T cell repertoires in COVID-19. Clones were read by immunoSEQ multiplex PCR, and TCRdb kept only the in-frame ones, dropping some. This sample yields about 500,000 clones, of which about 89% are seen a single time; less than 9% belongs to the top ten. Source material: peripheral blood. Receptors were obtained from a woman aged 45-65 years with COVID-19, enrolled during active disease.

This clone was recorded only once. This sequence joins TRBV7-2 and TRBJ1-2; TRBD1 agrees at 8 bases. The CDR3 contains 15 residues. CDR1 and CDR2 (germline): SGHTA, FQGNSA. The V gene end was trimmed by 1 base and the J gene end by 5 bases; junction bases not matched to a gene: 6. The CDR3 sequence: CASSLVQGARYGYTF. The CDR3 region has the DNA TGTGCCAGCAGCTTAGTGCAGGGGGCGCGTTATGGCTACACCTTC.

The chain is built from TRBV4-2 and TRBJ2-1, with D possibly matching TRBD2 (6 bases). Trimming stripped 0 bases from V and 4 bases from J, with 13 bases between. Germline assignment: CDR1 LGHNA and CDR2 YNFKEQ. CDR3 length equals 16 residues. CDR3 in amino acids: CASSQERGTPYNEQFF. DNA for the CDR3: TGTGCCAGCAGCCAAGAACGCGGGACGCCATACAATGAGCAGTTCTTC.

The chain couples TRBV5-4 to TRBJ2-2; D not certain. Germline CDR1 SGHNT, CDR2 YYREEE (reference sequence). Trimming removed 5 bases from V and 1 base from J, with 12 bases in between. This CDR3 is 15 amino acids long. CDR3 bases: TGTGCCAGCAGTTTATACGGTGGGAACACCGGGGAGCTGTTTTTT. It specifies CASSLYGGNTGELFF.

The rearrangement joins TRBV30 to TRBJ1-2; tentatively, D is TRBD1 (5 bases). The length of the CDR3 is 13 residues. Trimming shortened V by 4 bases and J by 0 bases, and 9 bases separated the two germline ends. Germline V gene sequence: CDR1 GTSNPN, CDR2 SVGIG (reference sequence). CDR3 loop: CAWKRDSNYGYTF. The CDR3 DNA reads as TGTGCCTGGAAACGGGACTCTAACTATGGCTACACCTTC.

The rearrangement uses TRBV2 and TRBJ1-2, with D tentatively TRBD1 (5 bases). Germline assignment: CDR1 SNHLY and CDR2 FYNNEI. CDR3 length equals 13 residues. V lost 3 bases, J lost 7 bases, and 12 bases lay in between. CDR3 in amino acids: CASSDRGVGGYTF. CDR3 in DNA: TGTGCCAGCAGTGATCGGGGGGTAGGTGGCTACACCTTC. Using reference TRBV2 and TRBJ1-2 for the parts outside the CDR3, the full variable domain is EPEVTQTPSHQVTQMGQEVILRCVPISNHLYFYWYRQILGQKVEFLVSFYNNEISEKSEIFDDQFSVERPDGSNFTLKIRSTKLEDSAMYFCASSDRGVGGYTFGSGTRLTVV.

The chain uses TRBV27 and TRBJ1-6; the D gene is possibly TRBD1 (5 bases). Germline V gene data show CDR1 as MNHEY and CDR2 as SMNVEV (reference sequence). Trimming removed 2 bases at V and 7 bases at J, with 6 bases between. This CDR3 comprises 13 residues. The CDR3 reads CASSLNRNSPLHF. CDR3 nucleotides: TGTGCCAGCAGTTTAAACAGGAATTCACCCCTCCACTTT.

The genes are TRBV19 and TRBJ2-1; 13 bases align to TRBD2. Germline CDR1 reads LNHDA; CDR2 reads SQIVND (reference sequence). V dropped 0 bases and J dropped 8; count of bases not matched to a gene: 4. There are 16 residues in the CDR3. The CDR3 coding sequence is TGTGCCAGTAGTATAGAGACTAGCGGGGGGAGATATGAGCAGTTCTTC. Translating gives CASSIETSGGRYEQFF.

In this sample, this clone turned up a few times. V and J are TRBV6-1 and TRBJ2-1; no firm D call. V lost 2 bases and J 0 bases, leaving 8 bases between the germline ends. The CDR3 runs 15 residues. The germline gives CDR1 MNHNS, CDR2 SASEGT. This chain's CDR3 is CASSEQPSSYNEQFF. The CDR3 coding sequence is TGTGCCAGCAGTGAACAACCCAGCTCCTACAATGAGCAGTTCTTC.

The V gene is TRBV5-1, the J gene TRBJ1-5; 7 bases are a match to TRBD1. There are 15 residues in the CDR3. The germline V gene has CDR1 SGHRS and CDR2 YFSETQ. With 1 base clipped from V and 4 bases from J, the junction kept 5 bases outside the gene matches. In nucleotides, the CDR3 is TGCGCCAGCAGCTTGAGGGGACAGTGGAATCAGCCCCAGCATTTT. This translates into CASSLRGQWNQPQHF. Combining the CDR3 with reference TRBV5-1 and TRBJ1-5 gives the whole variable domain KAGVTQTPRYLIKTRGQQVTLSCSPISGHRSVSWYQQTPGQGLQFLFEYFSETQRNKGNFPGRFSGRQFSNSRSEMNVSTLELGDSALYLCASSLRGQWNQPQHFGDGTRLSIL.

There are a few counts of this clone. DNA of the CDR3: TGTGCCAGCAGCTCCGGACTAGCGGGGTTTGCCTACGAGCAGTACTTC. Amino acids: CASSSGLAGFAYEQYF. The gene calls are TRBV7-2 and TRBJ2-7; 12 bases map to TRBD2. The length of the CDR3 is 16 residues. Germline lookup yields CDR1 SGHTA and CDR2 FQGNSA. V lost 4 bases to trimming and J lost 2 bases; unmatched junction nucleotides: 6.

This chain uses TRBV6-5 with TRBJ2-2, with 11 bases aligning to TRBD2. V shed 6 bases and J 9 bases; nucleotides not matched to a gene: 6. CDR3 size: 14 residues. Germline loops: CDR1 MNHEY, CDR2 SVGAGI. As DNA, the CDR3 is TGTGCCAGCAGGCTTAGCGGGGGGGCCAGGGAGCTGTTTTTT. Translating gives CASRLSGGARELFF.

Only one count was recorded for this clone. The rearrangement joins TRBV6-6 to TRBJ2-7; a possible D gene is TRBD2 (5 bases). CDR1 is MNHNY, CDR2 SVGAGI, per germline (reference sequence). The V gene lost 4 bases and the J gene lost 2 bases, with 6 bases spanning the gap. CDR3 length: 12 residues. CDR3 sequence reads: CASSSGTYEQYF. In DNA form, the CDR3 reads TGTGCCAGCAGTTCCGGGACCTACGAGCAGTACTTC.

This sequence joins TRBV6-5 and TRBJ1-6; unclear D gene. Germline values: CDR1 MNHEY, CDR2 SVGAGI. V was trimmed by 0 bases and J by 11 bases, leaving 8 bases between them. The CDR3 covers 13 residues. The CDR3 DNA reads as TGTGCCAGCAGTTACTCCGCGGAGACACCCCTCCACTTT. It yields the protein CASSYSAETPLHF.

The CDR3 bases are TGCGCCAGCAGCCGTGAGGGGGCCCAGGGGTCAAAAGAGACCCAGTACTTC. Translating gives CASSREGAQGSKETQYF. The rearrangement joins TRBV5-1 to TRBJ2-5, with 7 bases identical to TRBD1. This CDR3 spans 17 amino acids. Per the germline V gene, CDR1 is SGHRS and CDR2 is YFSETQ. V trimming: 4 bases; J trimming: 3 bases; junction bases outside the gene matches: 15.

The chain has TRBV12-3 or TRBV12-4 and TRBJ2-2, with D possibly TRBD2 on 6 matching bases. With 2 bases removed from V and 8 bases from J, the gap between germline ends came to 9 bases. CDR3 length equals 13 residues. Here the CDR3 DNA reads TGTGCCAGCAGTTTAAGGCTAGCGGGGGAGCTGTTTTTT. This translates into CASSLRLAGELFF.

The gene calls are TRBV4-1 and TRBJ1-2; no firm D call. Germline-derived CDR1 and CDR2 are MGHRA and YSYEKL. CDR3 length: 13 residues. V was trimmed by 6 bases and J by 3 bases, leaving 11 bases between them. CDR3 DNA: TGCGCCAGCAGACGGACTTCAGACTATGGCTACACCTTC. This codes for CASRRTSDYGYTF.

The rearrangement joins TRBV9 to TRBJ1-2; perhaps TRBD1 as D (6 bases). Germline V gene sequence: CDR1 SGDLS, CDR2 YYNGEE. V dropped 3 bases and J dropped 6 bases, with 12 bases sitting between them. This CDR3 region has 13 residues. CDR3 amino acids: CASSAGNRDGYTF. The CDR3 DNA follows: TGTGCCAGCAGCGCAGGAAACAGGGATGGCTACACCTTC.

The chain combines TRBV4-2 with TRBJ1-1; D gene ambiguous. Per germline, CDR1 LGHNA and CDR2 YNFKEQ. V lost 4 bases, J lost 0 bases, and 15 bases lay in between. The CDR3 totals 16 residues. The CDR3 DNA is TGTGCCAGCAGCCCCAACGCCAGATCCTTGAACACTGAAGCTTTCTTT. It is translated as CASSPNARSLNTEAFF.

The chain is built from TRBV6-5 and TRBJ1-2; D is uncertain. Trimming left V 5 bases short and J 0 bases short, with 10 bases between. Germline V gene data show CDR1 as MNHEY and CDR2 as SVGAGI. CDR3 length: 14 amino acids. The CDR3 DNA reads TGTGCCAGCAGTCTACAGTACTCTAACTATGGCTACACCTTC. Its protein product is CASSLQYSNYGYTF.